Reported below is one TCR beta chain. A J-beta primer mix and a sample-barcoded 5' primer were used in a second PCR of about 7 to 11 cycles. One entry per CDR3 protein, called by TCRdb with MiXCR from the 5' RACE reads. The table lists approximately 800,000 distinct CDR3 sequences, 30% to 45% of them singletons. Donation came from healthy Caucasian individuals in Russia who were aged about 6 to 95. A minimum of 7 million PBMCs was isolated per sample. This CDR3 region has 14 residues. Unmatched junction bases numbered 7, after V lost 3 bases and J lost 6 bases. Germline V gene data show CDR1 as LNHNV and CDR2 as YYDKDF (reference sequence). The data were obtained in a study of blood T cells in healthy people across ages.

The clonotype was recovered from a man aged 18 to 29 in good health. The chain has TRBV15 and TRBJ1-1; 7 positions agree with TRBD1. The sample was blood. The CDR3 loop reads CATSSDRASSEAFF. The DNA for the CDR3 is TGTGCCACCAGCAGCGACAGGGCTAGCTCTGAAGCTTTCTTT. The full variable domain, completed using reference TRBV15 and TRBJ1-1, is DAMVIQNPRYQVTQFGKPVTLSCSQTLNHNVMYWYQQKSSQAPKLLFHYYDKDFNNEADTPDNFQSRRPNTSFCFLDIRSPGLGDTAMYLCATSSDRASSEAFFGQGTRLTVV.